Listed below are T cell receptor beta chains from one sample, sequenced in a study of blood T cell repertoires in COVID-19. Profiling relied on immunoSEQ multiplex PCR, and the TCRdb table lists in-frame clones only, not all of them. The profile shows nearly 250,000 clones, about 82% of them singletons. The sample consisted of PBMCs or T cells enriched from blood (not recorded which). These receptors all come from a woman in her forties or fifties with acute COVID-19. Each CDR3 is given with its conserved first and last residue. The D gene is left open where the match is weak. Size values are once, few and many counts, or a class for expanded clones, and some rows have none.

d_call	clone_size	v_call	j_call	cdr3_nt	cdr3_aa
TRBD2	.	TRBV7-2	TRBJ2-1	TGTGCCAGCAGCTTAAGCCTAGCGGGGACCAATGAGCAGTTCTTC	CASSLSLAGTNEQFF
.	.	TRBV7-2	TRBJ2-1	TGTGCCAGCAGCTTAGTAAGCCAGGGTTCGATCTACAATGAGCAGTTCTTC	CASSLVSQGSIYNEQFF
.	.	TRBV9	TRBJ1-1	TGTGCCAGCACGGGGGGGACGAACACTGAAGCTTTCTTT	CASTGGTNTEAFF
.	.	TRBV2	TRBJ2-5	TGTGCCAGCAAGGTCCCGGGGGGCCTGGAGACCCAGTACTTC	CASKVPGGLETQYF
.	.	TRBV12-3/TRBV12-4	TRBJ2-7	TGTGCCAGCAGTGCGGGGCCGCGGTCCGAGCAGTACTTC	CASSAGPRSEQYF
TRBD1	.	TRBV11-2	TRBJ1-2	TGTGCCAGCAGCTTAGGGGACAGCCCTAACTATGGCTACACCTTC	CASSLGDSPNYGYTF
.	.	TRBV11-3	TRBJ2-5	TGTGCCAGCAGCTTAGCCACGACAAGGACCCAGTACTTC	CASSLATTRTQYF
TRBD1	.	TRBV19	TRBJ2-4	TGTGCCAGTAATCAACCCACAGGGGTAGCAGCCAAAAACATTCAGTACTTC	CASNQPTGVAAKNIQYF
TRBD2	few	TRBV7-9	TRBJ2-5	TGTGCCAGCAGCCTGGGGACTAGCGGGGGGGCCTTAGAGACCCAGTACTTC	CASSLGTSGGALETQYF
.	.	TRBV7-2	TRBJ2-1	TGTGCCAGCAGTCGACCCCCCGGCGCGGTTTACAATGAGCAGTTCTTC	CASSRPPGAVYNEQFF
.	.	TRBV5-8	TRBJ1-4	TGTGCCAGCAGCTGGCCAACCCATCCAGGGGCAAAACTGTTTTTT	CASSWPTHPGAKLFF
.	.	TRBV30	TRBJ1-3	TGTGCCTGGAGTGGCTTACAAGCTGGAAACACCATATATTTT	CAWSGLQAGNTIYF
.	.	TRBV7-2	TRBJ2-1	TGTGCCAGCAGCTTAGTAGGGGGGGGGCGGAACAATGAGCAGTTCTTC	CASSLVGGGRNNEQFF
TRBD2	few	TRBV19	TRBJ2-1	TGTGCCAGTAGTATATTTCTAGCGGGGGACGAGCAGTTCTTC	CASSIFLAGDEQFF
.	.	TRBV14	TRBJ2-1	TGTGCCAGCAGCCTTCCTAGCGACAATGAGCAGTTCTTC	CASSLPSDNEQFF
TRBD1	.	TRBV12-5	TRBJ2-7	TGTGCTAGTGCCCCGGGACAGGCTTCCTACGAGCAGTACTTC	CASAPGQASYEQYF
TRBD2	many	TRBV15	TRBJ2-1	TGTGCCACCAGCAGAGATCGGCTAGCGGGGGGGCCTGTCTCCTACAATGAGCAGTTCTTC	CATSRDRLAGGPVSYNEQFF
.	.	TRBV6-5	TRBJ1-2	TGTGCCATCAAATGGTCGGGGGACTATGGCTACACCTTC	CAIKWSGDYGYTF
TRBD1	.	TRBV19	TRBJ2-3	TGTGCCAGTAGTATTACTCCGGGACAGGGGGCGCATACGCAGTATTTT	CASSITPGQGAHTQYF
TRBD2	.	TRBV6-4	TRBJ2-3	TGTGCCAGTAGCACTCGAGCGGGGAGCACAGATACGCAGTATTTT	CASSTRAGSTDTQYF
TRBD1	.	TRBV30	TRBJ2-5	TGTGCCTGGAAGACAGGGGGGGAGACCCAGTACTTC	CAWKTGGETQYF
.	.	TRBV9	TRBJ2-1	TGTGCCAGCAGCGTAAGCCGGGGGATGAGCAATGAGCAGTTCTTC	CASSVSRGMSNEQFF
.	.	TRBV6-5	TRBJ1-1	TGTGCCAGCAGTTACGGGGGCGGGTGGAACACTGAAGCTTTCTTT	CASSYGGGWNTEAFF
.	.	TRBV6-1	TRBJ1-5	TGTGCCAGCAGTGAGTACGGTGACAATCAGCCCCAGCATTTT	CASSEYGDNQPQHF
TRBD1	.	TRBV5-1	TRBJ2-5	TGCGCCAGCAGCTCGGCTGGGACAGGGGCGCAGGAGACCCAGTACTTC	CASSSAGTGAQETQYF
TRBD1	.	TRBV18	TRBJ1-6	TGTGCCAGCTCACCAGACCAGGGACAGCCCAATTCACCCCTCCACTTT	CASSPDQGQPNSPLHF
.	.	TRBV7-2	TRBJ1-5	TGTGCCAGCAGCTTAGACTGGGGGGGGTTTCAGCCCCAGCATTTT	CASSLDWGGFQPQHF
TRBD1	.	TRBV9	TRBJ1-2	TGTGCCAGCAGCGCCGGACAGGGGGGACCCTCTATGGATTGCACCTTC	CASSAGQGGPSMDCTF
.	once	TRBV7-9	TRBJ1-1	TGTGCCAGCAGCTACAACCCGGGAACTTCAAACACTGAAGCTTTCTTT	CASSYNPGTSNTEAFF
.	few	TRBV2	TRBJ1-1	TGTGCCAGCACTCGGTCACAGGGTAATCCTGAAGCTTTCTTT	CASTRSQGNPEAFF
.	.	TRBV5-4	TRBJ1-2	TGTGCCAGCAGCTCCCTCAAGGAGGGCGTCTCCGGCTACACCTTC	CASSSLKEGVSGYTF
.	.	TRBV19	TRBJ2-5	TGTGCCAGTAGTGCAATGGGGGGAGAGACCCAGTACTTC	CASSAMGGETQYF
.	.	TRBV7-2	TRBJ2-7	TGTGCCAGCAGCTTAAGGCCCCGGGACGAGCAGTACTTC	CASSLRPRDEQYF
.	.	TRBV5-1	TRBJ1-1	TGCGCCAGCAGCCCTCCGGGAGGGGGAAACACTGAAGCTTTCTTT	CASSPPGGGNTEAFF
TRBD1	.	TRBV30	TRBJ1-2	TGTGCCTGGAGCCGAGGAGGGGGCAATTATGGCTACACCTTC	CAWSRGGGNYGYTF
TRBD2	.	TRBV7-2	TRBJ2-5	TGTGCCAGCAGCTGGTCGGGACTAGAAGGAGAGACCCAGTACTTC	CASSWSGLEGETQYF
TRBD1	.	TRBV7-9	TRBJ1-2	TGTGCCAGCAGCCCGAACAGGGGGCCTGTGGACTATGGCTACACCTTC	CASSPNRGPVDYGYTF
TRBD1	.	TRBV7-3	TRBJ1-2	TGTGCCAGCAGCTTATCCGGGACAGGGGGCAGAACCTTC	CASSLSGTGGRTF
TRBD1	once	TRBV15	TRBJ1-5	TGTGCCACCAGCAGAGATCGACAGGGGAATCAGCCCCAGCATTTT	CATSRDRQGNQPQHF
.	.	TRBV19	TRBJ1-2	TGTGCCAGTAGTAGACTGGGTACGACGGGCTACACCTTC	CASSRLGTTGYTF
TRBD1	.	TRBV30	TRBJ2-3	TGTGCCTGGAGTGTAATAGGGACAGGCTGGGCGCAGTATTTT	CAWSVIGTGWAQYF
.	few	TRBV30	TRBJ1-1	TGTGCCTGGAAGGCCCCTTGGACCAGGGTGGTTTCGGTTGACAACACTGAAGCTTTCTTT	CAWKAPWTRVVSVDNTEAFF
.	.	TRBV6-5	TRBJ1-1	TGTGCCTCTCAGGGGCAGCGCCACACTGAAGCTTTCTTT	CASQGQRHTEAFF
.	once	TRBV7-2	TRBJ1-1	TGTGCCAGCAGCTTACCAGAGAACACTGAAGCTTTCTTT	CASSLPENTEAFF
.	.	TRBV7-9	TRBJ1-2	TGTGCCAGCAGCTTAGCGGAGGCATCGTATGGCTACACCTTC	CASSLAEASYGYTF
TRBD1	.	TRBV19	TRBJ1-4	TGTGCCAGTAGTCCGGGACAGAAAAATGAAAAACTGTTTTTT	CASSPGQKNEKLFF
.	once	TRBV11-3	TRBJ1-1	TGTGCCAGCAGCTTAGACCGGGACACTGAAGCTTTCTTT	CASSLDRDTEAFF
TRBD1	few	TRBV30	TRBJ1-3	TGTGCCTGGCCTGGACAGGGTGGAAACACCATATATTTT	CAWPGQGGNTIYF
TRBD1	.	TRBV5-1	TRBJ1-3	TGCGCCAGCAGCCTACAGGGGGACTCTGGAAACACCATATATTTT	CASSLQGDSGNTIYF
.	.	TRBV7-8	TRBJ1-6	TGTGCCAGCAGCTCAAGCGGGGGCAGAGCCCTAAATTCACCCCTCCACTTT	CASSSSGGRALNSPLHF
.	.	TRBV10-3	TRBJ1-3	TGTGCCATCAGTGGGGGACACCTCGGAAACACCATATATTTT	CAISGGHLGNTIYF
.	.	TRBV19	TRBJ1-2	TGTGCCAGTAGTTACGGAGGGCATGGCTACACCTTC	CASSYGGHGYTF
.	.	TRBV6-5	TRBJ1-3	TGTGCCAGCAGTTACGCAATACAGGCAAACACCATATATTTT	CASSYAIQANTIYF
.	.	TRBV2	TRBJ2-1	TGTGCCAGCACCAGCTACAATGAGCAGTTCTTC	CASTSYNEQFF
.	.	TRBV5-6	TRBJ2-1	TGTGCCAGCAGCCCCTCAGGTCGGGAGCAGTTCTTC	CASSPSGREQFF
TRBD1	.	TRBV6-2/TRBV6-3	TRBJ2-7	TGTGCCAGCAGTTACCTAACAGGGGGGCCCTACGAGCAGTACTTC	CASSYLTGGPYEQYF
TRBD1	many	TRBV5-6	TRBJ2-4	TGTGCCAGCAGCCCTCTGCAGGGGGACAAAAACATTCAGTACTTC	CASSPLQGDKNIQYF